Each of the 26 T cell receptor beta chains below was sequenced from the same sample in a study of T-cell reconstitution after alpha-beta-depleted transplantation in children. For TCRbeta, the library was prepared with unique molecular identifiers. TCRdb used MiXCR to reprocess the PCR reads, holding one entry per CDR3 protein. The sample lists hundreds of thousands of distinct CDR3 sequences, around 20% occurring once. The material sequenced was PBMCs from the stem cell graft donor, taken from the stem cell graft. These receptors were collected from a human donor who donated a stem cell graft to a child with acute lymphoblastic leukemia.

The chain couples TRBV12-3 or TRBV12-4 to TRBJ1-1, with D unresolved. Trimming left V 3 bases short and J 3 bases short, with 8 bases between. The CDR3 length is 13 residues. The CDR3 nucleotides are TGTGCCAGCAGTTTTTCGGTGGACACTGAAGCTTTCTTT. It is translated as CASSFSVDTEAFF.

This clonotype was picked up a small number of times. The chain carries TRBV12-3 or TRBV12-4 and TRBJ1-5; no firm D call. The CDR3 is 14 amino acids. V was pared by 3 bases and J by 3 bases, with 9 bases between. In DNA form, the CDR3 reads TGTGCCAGCAGTTTTCGGGGAGACAATCAGCCCCAGCATTTT. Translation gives CASSFRGDNQPQHF.

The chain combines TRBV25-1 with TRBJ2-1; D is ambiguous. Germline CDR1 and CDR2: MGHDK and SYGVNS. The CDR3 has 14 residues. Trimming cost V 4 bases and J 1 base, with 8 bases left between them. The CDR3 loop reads CASSVLNSYNEQFF. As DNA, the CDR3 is TGTGCCAGCAGTGTTCTTAATTCCTACAATGAGCAGTTCTTC. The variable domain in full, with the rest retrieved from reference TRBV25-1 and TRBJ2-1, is EADIYQTPRYLVIGTGKKITLECSQTMGHDKMYWYQQDPGMELHLIHYSYGVNSTEKGDLSSESTVSRIRTEHFPLTLESARPSHTSQYLCASSVLNSYNEQFFGPGTRLTVL.

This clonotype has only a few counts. The CDR3 DNA follows: TGTGCCAGCAATTTACTACTAGCGGCGAACACCGGGGAGCTGTTTTTT. This gives the protein CASNLLLAANTGELFF. The chain employs TRBV2 and TRBJ2-2; TRBD2 matches 8 bases. V shed 7 bases and J 0 bases; nucleotides not matched to a gene: 7. This CDR3 is 16 amino acids long. Germline-derived CDR1 and CDR2 are SNHLY and FYNNEI.

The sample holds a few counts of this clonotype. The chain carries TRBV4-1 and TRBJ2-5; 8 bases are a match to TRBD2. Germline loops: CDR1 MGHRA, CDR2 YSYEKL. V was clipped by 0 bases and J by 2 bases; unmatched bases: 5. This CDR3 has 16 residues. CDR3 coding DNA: TGCGCCAGCAGCCAAGATTCGGGGGGGCCACAAGAGACCCAGTACTTC. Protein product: CASSQDSGGPQETQYF.

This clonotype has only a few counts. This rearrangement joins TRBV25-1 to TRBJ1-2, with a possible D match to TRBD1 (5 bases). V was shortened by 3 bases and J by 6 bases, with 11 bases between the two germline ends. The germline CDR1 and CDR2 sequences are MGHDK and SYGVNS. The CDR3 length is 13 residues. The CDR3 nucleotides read TGTGCCAGCAGTGAGTTGGGGACCGATGGCTACACCTTC. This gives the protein CASSELGTDGYTF.

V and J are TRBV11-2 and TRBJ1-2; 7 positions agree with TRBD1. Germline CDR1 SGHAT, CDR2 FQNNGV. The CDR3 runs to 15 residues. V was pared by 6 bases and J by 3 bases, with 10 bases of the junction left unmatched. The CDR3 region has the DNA TGTGCCAGCAGACCACCGGGACAGAGTTACTATGGCTACACCTTC. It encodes CASRPPGQSYYGYTF.

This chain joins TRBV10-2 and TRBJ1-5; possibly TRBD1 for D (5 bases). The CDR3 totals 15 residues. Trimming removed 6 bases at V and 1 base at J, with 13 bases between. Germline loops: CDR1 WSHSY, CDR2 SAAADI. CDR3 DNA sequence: TGCGCCAGCAGAGCGGACATTCGGAGCAATCAGCCCCAGCATTTT. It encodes CASRADIRSNQPQHF.

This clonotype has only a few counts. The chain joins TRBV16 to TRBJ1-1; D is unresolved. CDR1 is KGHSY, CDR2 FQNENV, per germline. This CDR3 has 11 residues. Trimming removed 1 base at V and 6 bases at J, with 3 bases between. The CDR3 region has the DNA TGTGCCAGCAGCCAATACTCTGAAGCTTTCTTT. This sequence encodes CASSQYSEAFF.

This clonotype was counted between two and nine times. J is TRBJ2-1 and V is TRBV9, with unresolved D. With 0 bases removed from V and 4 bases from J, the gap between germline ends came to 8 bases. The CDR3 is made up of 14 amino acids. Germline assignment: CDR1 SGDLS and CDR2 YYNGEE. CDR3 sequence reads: CASSVGLEYNEQFF. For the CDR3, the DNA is TGTGCCAGCAGCGTAGGGCTAGAGTACAATGAGCAGTTCTTC.

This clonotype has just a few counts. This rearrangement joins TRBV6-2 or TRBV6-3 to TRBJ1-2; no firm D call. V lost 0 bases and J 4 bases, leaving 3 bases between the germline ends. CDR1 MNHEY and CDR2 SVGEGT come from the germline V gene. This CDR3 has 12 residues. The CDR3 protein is CASSYSSYGYTF. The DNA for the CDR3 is TGTGCCAGCAGTTACTCCAGCTATGGCTACACCTTC.

The CDR3 spells CASSPTHYEQYF. The CDR3 nucleotides read TGTGCCAGCAGCCCCACTCACTACGAGCAGTACTTC. The rearrangement joins TRBV5-5 to TRBJ2-7, with no clear D. Germline values: CDR1 SGHKS, CDR2 YYEKEE (reference sequence). There are 12 residues in the CDR3. The V and J ends lost 4 bases and 3 bases respectively, with 8 bases between them. The full variable domain, rest sourced from reference TRBV5-5 and TRBJ2-7, is DAGVTQSPTHLIKTRGQQVTLRCSPISGHKSVSWYQQVLGQGPQFIFQYYEKEERGRGNFPDRFSARQFPNYSSELNVNALLLGDSALYLCASSPTHYEQYFGPGTRLTVT.

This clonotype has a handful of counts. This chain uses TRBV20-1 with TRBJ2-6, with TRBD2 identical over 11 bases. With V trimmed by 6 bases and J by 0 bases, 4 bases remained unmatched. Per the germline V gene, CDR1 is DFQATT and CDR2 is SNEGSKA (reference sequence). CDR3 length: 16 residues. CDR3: CSAPGLAVSGANVLTF. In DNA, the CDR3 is TGCAGTGCCCCGGGACTAGCGGTCTCTGGGGCCAACGTCCTGACTTTC.

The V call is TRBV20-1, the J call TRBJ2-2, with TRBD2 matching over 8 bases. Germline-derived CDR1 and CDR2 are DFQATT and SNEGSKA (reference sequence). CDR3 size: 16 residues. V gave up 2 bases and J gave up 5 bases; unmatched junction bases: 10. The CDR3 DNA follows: TGCAGTGCTAGATCCTTCGGGAGGGCCGGGACCGGGGAGCTGTTTTTT. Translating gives CSARSFGRAGTGELFF.

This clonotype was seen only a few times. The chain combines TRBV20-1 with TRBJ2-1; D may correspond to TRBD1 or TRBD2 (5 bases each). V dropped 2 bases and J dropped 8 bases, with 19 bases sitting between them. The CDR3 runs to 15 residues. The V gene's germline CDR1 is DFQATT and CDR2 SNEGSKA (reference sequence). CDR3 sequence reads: CSARPGTLRRDEQFF. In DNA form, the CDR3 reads TGCAGTGCTAGACCCGGGACCCTCCGTCGCGATGAGCAGTTCTTC.

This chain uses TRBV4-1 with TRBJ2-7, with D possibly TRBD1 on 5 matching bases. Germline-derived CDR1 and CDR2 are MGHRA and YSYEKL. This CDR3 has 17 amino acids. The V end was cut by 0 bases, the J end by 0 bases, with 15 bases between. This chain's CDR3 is CASSQEPTGYPSYEQYF. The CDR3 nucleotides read TGCGCCAGCAGCCAAGAACCCACAGGTTACCCCTCCTACGAGCAGTACTTC.

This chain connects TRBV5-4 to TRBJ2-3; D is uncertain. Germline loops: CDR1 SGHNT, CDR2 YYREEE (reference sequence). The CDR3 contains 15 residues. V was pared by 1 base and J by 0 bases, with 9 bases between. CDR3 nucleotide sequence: TGTGCCAGCAGCTTGCCAGGTGGAAGCACAGATACGCAGTATTTT. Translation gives CASSLPGGSTDTQYF.

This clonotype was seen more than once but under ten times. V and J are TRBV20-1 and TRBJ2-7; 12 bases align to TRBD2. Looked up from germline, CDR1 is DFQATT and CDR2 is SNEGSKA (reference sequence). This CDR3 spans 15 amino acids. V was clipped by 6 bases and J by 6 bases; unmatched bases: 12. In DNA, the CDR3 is TGCAGTGCCCCGACTAGCGGGAGACGCCAAGCCGAGCAGTACTTC. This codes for CSAPTSGRRQAEQYF.

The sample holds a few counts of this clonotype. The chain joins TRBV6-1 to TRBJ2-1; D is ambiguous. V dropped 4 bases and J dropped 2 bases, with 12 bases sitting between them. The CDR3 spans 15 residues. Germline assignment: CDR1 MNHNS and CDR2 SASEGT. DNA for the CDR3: TGTGCCAGCAGTGCTGACAAACCTACCTACAATGAGCAGTTCTTC. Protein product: CASSADKPTYNEQFF.

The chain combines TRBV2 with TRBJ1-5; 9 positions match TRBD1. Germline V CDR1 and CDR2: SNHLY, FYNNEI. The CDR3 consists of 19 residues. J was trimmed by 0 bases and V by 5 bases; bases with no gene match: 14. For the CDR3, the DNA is TGTGCCAGCAGTCCTAAAGTAACAGGGGGCGAATATAGCAATCAGCCCCAGCATTTT. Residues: CASSPKVTGGEYSNQPQHF.

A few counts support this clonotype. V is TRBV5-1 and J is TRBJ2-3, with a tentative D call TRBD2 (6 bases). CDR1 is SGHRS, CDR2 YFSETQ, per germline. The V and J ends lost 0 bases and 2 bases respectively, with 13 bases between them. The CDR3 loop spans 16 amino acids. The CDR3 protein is CASSLGTTAYTDTQYF. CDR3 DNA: TGCGCCAGCAGCTTGGGGACTACCGCGTACACAGATACGCAGTATTTT.

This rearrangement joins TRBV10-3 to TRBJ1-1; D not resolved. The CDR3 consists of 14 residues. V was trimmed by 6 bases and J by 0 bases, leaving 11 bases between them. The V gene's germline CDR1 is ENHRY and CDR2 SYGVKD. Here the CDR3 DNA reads TGTGCCATCAGCCAGCTCGAGGTGAACACTGAAGCTTTCTTT. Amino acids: CAISQLEVNTEAFF.

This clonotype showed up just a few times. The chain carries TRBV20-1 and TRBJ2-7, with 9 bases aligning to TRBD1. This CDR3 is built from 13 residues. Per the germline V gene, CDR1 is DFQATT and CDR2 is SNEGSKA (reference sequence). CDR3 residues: CSGDRDTSYEQYF. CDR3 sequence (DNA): TGCAGCGGGGACAGGGATACGTCCTACGAGCAGTACTTC.

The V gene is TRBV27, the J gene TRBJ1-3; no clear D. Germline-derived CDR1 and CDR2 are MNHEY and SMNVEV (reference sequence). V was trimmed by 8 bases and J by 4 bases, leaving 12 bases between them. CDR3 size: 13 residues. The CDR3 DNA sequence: TGTGCCAGCGCGGGGTATTTGGGAAACACCATATATTTT. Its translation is CASAGYLGNTIYF.

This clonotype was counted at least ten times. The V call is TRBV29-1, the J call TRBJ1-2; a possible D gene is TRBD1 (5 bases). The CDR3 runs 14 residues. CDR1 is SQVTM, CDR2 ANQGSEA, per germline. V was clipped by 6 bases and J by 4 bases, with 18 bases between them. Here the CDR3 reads CSVERDSQGYGYTF. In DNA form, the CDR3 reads TGCAGCGTCGAGAGAGACAGTCAGGGCTATGGCTACACCTTC. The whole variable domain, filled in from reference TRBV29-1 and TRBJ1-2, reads SAVISQKPSRDICQRGTSLTIQCQVDSQVTMMFWYRQQPGQSLTLIATANQGSEATYESGFVIDKFPISRPNLTFSTLTVSNMSPEDSSIYLCSVERDSQGYGYTFGSGTRLTVV.

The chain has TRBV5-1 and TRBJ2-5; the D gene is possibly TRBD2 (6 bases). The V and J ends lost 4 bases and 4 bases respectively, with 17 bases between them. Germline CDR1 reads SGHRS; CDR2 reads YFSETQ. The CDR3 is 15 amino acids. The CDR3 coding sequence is TGCGCCAGCAGCGGCTGGCGGGATGGGCGAGAGACCCAGTACTTC. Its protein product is CASSGWRDGRETQYF.